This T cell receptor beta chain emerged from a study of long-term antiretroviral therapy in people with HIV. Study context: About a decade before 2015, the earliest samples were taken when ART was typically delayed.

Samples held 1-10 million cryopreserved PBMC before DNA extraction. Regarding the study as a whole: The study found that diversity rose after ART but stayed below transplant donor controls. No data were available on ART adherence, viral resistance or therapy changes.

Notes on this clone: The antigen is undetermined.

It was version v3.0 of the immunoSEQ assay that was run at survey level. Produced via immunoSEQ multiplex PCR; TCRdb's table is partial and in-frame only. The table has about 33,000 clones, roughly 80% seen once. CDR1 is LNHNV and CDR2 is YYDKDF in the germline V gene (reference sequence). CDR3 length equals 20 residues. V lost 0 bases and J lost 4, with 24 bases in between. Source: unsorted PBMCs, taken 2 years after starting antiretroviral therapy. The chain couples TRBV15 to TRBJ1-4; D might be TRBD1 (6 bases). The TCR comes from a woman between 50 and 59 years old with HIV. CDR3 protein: CATSREIAGTWTVINEKLFF. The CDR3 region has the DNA TGTGCCACCAGCAGAGAAATTGCGGGGACGTGGACAGTAATTAATGAAAAACTGTTTTTT.